This T cell receptor (beta chain) is drawn from a study of human T cells and chemical hapten exposure. Study details: The study lasted roughly 22 weeks, and patients were dosed weekly with diphenylcyclopropenone on the scalp throughout. Findings and limits, study-wide: Large CDR3 similarity clusters arose significantly more often from expanded TCRs than from controls.

This clonotype was detected only a few times. What it recognizes is unknown. Time point specified: pre-sensitization, week 0. Treatment described: therapeutic diphenylcyclopropenone sensitization with weekly scalp DPC. TCRdb re-analysed the RACE reads in MiXCR, keeping a single row per CDR3 protein. The sample gives over 85,000 distinct CDR3 sequences, approximately 11% of which show up once; approximately 3.4% is in the top ten. The receptor was isolated from a woman in her fifties or sixties with alopecia areata. Some clones in this sample may be carry-over from other donors' samples. Source: whole blood, taken in connection with sensitization to the hapten diphenylcyclopropenone (DPC).

The CDR3 region is CASSFQDGYEQYF. CDR3 coding DNA: TGTGCCAGCAGTTTCCAGGACGGGTACGAGCAGTACTTC. The gene calls are TRBV12-3 or TRBV12-4 and TRBJ2-7; D uncertain. The CDR3 runs 13 residues. The germline V and J ends were trimmed by 3 bases and 4 bases, with 10 bases remaining between them.